This TCR beta chain comes out of a study of T cells after yellow fever vaccination. Each CDR3 protein is one row after TCRdb ran MiXCR on the 5' RACE reads. The data show approximately 510,000 distinct CDR3 sequences, 21% seen once. Germline V lookup: CDR1 SGHVS, CDR2 FNYEAQ. CDR3 length: 15 residues. Trimming took 1 base from V and 0 from J, leaving 7 bases between them. Study-wide results and caveats: Researchers noted that a small share of clonotypes showed up in both CD4 and CD8 compartments.

In this sample, this clonotype turned up many times. Its target is unknown. The source material was PBMCs, sampled approximately 22 days after the first yellow fever vaccination. The receptor was derived from a man between 18 and 29 years old who received the YFV17D yellow fever vaccine. The V gene is TRBV7-6, the J gene TRBJ1-3; D remains ambiguous. The CDR3 loop reads CASSLGAASGNTIYF. DNA of the CDR3: TGTGCCAGCAGCTTAGGGGCAGCCTCTGGAAACACCATATATTTT.